A selection of T cell receptor beta chains follows, all from one sample in a study of blood T cells in healthy people across ages. TCRdb recomputed calls from the 5' RACE reads with MiXCR, one row per CDR3 protein. Counted here are about 1.4 million distinct CDR3 sequences, 59% occurring once; the ten biggest clones make up about 6.7%. Sequenced material: blood. Receptor source: a man in his late teens or twenties in good health. Both conserved end residues are part of each CDR3. Each record gives: V gene, D gene, clone size, CDR3 protein. A D gene is named only where the DNA matches it firmly. Expanded clones get a size class; other rows say once, few or many, or leave the size out.

TRBV7-6 | . | . | CASSSVGLSSYNEQFF
TRBV10-3 | . | . | CASTRVRVNEQFF
TRBV3-1 | . | . | CASSQDETFTEGLDEQFF
TRBV20-1 | . | . | CSATQDNEKLFF
TRBV5-1 | TRBD1 | . | CASSLDRGIANEKLFF
TRBV19 | TRBD1 | . | CASNGQAISPLHF
TRBV4-3 | TRBD1 | . | CASSQVGQGATGELFF
TRBV4-3 | . | . | CASSHPVGGNEQFF
TRBV6-2/TRBV6-3 | . | . | CASGLTRRYEQYF
TRBV4-1 | . | . | CASSQAGGFLDTGELFF
TRBV20-1 | TRBD2 | . | CSAGTSGRWEQYF
TRBV12-3/TRBV12-4 | TRBD1 | . | CASSFWTGYYGYTF
TRBV9 | . | . | CASTPVGLHDTQYF
TRBV21-1 | . | . | CASSTKTTFGANVLTF
TRBV7-2 | . | . | CASSPRGGWNEKLFF
TRBV4-3 | . | . | CASSQDLAPLGNSPLHF
TRBV28 | . | . | CASRTGSGANVLTF
TRBV12-3/TRBV12-4 | . | few | CASSYRVTEAFF
TRBV20-1 | . | . | CSAKAGGYEQYF
TRBV2 | TRBD2 | few | CASSVSGGALFRFF
TRBV7-9 | . | few | CASSLERIYGYTF
TRBV20-1 | . | . | CSARDRFIPYNEQFF
TRBV6-4 | . | . | CASNIRAILEQFF
TRBV6-4 | . | . | CASSAGGRNQPQHF
TRBV5-5 | . | . | CASSLWKGNANEKLFF
TRBV20-1 | . | many | CGSGGTPEGNEKLFF
TRBV15 | . | . | CATSREGTPRTDTQYF
TRBV4-2 | . | few | CASSQVVDPFVNEQFF
TRBV7-2 | TRBD2 | few | CASTRWAGTSATDTQYF
TRBV19 | . | . | CASTLGDLAYQPQHF
TRBV6-1 | . | . | CATLQPGYEQYF
TRBV12-3/TRBV12-4 | TRBD1 | . | CAGSLVGQGYDEQYF